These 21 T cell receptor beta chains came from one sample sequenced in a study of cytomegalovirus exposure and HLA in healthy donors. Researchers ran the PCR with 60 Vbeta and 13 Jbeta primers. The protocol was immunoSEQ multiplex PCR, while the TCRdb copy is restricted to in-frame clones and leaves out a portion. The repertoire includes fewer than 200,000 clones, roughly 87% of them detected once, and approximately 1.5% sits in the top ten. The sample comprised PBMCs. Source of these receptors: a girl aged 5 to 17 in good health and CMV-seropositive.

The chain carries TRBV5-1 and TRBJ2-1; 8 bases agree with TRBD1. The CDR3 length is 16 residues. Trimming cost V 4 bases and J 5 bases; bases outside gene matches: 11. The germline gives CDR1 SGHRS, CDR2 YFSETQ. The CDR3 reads CASSRRQGIPNNEQFF. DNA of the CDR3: TGCGCCAGCAGCCGGAGACAGGGGATTCCCAACAATGAGCAGTTCTTC. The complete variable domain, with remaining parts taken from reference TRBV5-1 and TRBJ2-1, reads KAGVTQTPRYLIKTRGQQVTLSCSPISGHRSVSWYQQTPGQGLQFLFEYFSETQRNKGNFPGRFSGRQFSNSRSEMNVSTLELGDSALYLCASSRRQGIPNNEQFFGPGTRLTVL.

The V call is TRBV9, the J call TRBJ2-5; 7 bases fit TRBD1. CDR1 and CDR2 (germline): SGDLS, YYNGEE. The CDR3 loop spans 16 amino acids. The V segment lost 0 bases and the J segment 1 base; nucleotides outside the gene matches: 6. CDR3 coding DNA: TGTGCCAGCAGCGTAGCGGTGGGACAGAGCCAAGAGACCCAGTACTTC. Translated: CASSVAVGQSQETQYF. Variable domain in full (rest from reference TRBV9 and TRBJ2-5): DSGVTQTPKHLITATGQRVTLRCSPRSGDLSVYWYQQSLDQGLQFLIQYYNGEERAKGNILERFSAQQFPDLHSELNLSSLELGDSALYFCASSVAVGQSQETQYFGPGTRLLVL.

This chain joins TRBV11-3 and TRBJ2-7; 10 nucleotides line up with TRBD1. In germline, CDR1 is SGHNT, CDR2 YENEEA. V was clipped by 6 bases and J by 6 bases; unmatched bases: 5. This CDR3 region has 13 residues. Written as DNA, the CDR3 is TGTGCCAGCAGTCGGACAGGGGGGGTCGAGCAGTACTTC. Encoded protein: CASSRTGGVEQYF.

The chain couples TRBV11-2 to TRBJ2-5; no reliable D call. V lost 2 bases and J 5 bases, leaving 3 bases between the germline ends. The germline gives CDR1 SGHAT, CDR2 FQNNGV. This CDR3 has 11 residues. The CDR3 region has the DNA TGTGCCAGCAGCTTACGGGAGACCCAGTACTTC. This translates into CASSLRETQYF. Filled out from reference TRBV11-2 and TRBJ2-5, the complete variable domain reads EAGVAQSPRYKIIEKRQSVAFWCNPISGHATLYWYQQILGQGPKLLIQFQNNGVVDDSQLPKDRFSAERLKGVDSTLKIQPAKLEDSAVYLCASSLRETQYFGPGTRLLVL.

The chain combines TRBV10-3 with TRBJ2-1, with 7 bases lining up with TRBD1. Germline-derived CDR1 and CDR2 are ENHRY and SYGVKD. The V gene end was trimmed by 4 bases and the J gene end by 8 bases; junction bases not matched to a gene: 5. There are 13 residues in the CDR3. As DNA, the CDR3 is TGTGCCATCAGTGTTGGGACAGAGGATGAGCAGTTCTTC. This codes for CAISVGTEDEQFF.

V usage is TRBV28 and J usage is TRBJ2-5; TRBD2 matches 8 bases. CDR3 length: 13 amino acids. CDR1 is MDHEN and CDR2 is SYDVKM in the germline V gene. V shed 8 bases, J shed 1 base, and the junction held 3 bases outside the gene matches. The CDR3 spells CASERGGQETQYF. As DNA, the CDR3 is TGTGCCAGCGAACGGGGGGGCCAAGAGACCCAGTACTTC.

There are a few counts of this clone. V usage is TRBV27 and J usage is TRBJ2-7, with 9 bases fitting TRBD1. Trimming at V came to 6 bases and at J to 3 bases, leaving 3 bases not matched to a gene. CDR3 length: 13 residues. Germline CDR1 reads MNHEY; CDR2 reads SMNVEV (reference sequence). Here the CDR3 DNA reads TGTGCCAGCAGGGGGACAGGGAACTACGAGCAGTACTTC. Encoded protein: CASRGTGNYEQYF.

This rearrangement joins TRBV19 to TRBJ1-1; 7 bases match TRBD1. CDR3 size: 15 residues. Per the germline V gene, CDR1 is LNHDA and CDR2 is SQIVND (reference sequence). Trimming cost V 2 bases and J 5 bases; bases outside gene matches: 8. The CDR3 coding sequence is TGTGCCAGTAGTATAAGAACAGGGGTTAAGACTGAAGCTTTCTTT. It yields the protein CASSIRTGVKTEAFF.

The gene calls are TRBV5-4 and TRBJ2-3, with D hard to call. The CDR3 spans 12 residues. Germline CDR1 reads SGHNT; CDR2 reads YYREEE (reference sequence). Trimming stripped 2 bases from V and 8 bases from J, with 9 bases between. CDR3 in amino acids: CASSLPVGTQYF. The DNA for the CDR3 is TGTGCCAGCAGCTTACCCGTCGGTACGCAGTATTTT.

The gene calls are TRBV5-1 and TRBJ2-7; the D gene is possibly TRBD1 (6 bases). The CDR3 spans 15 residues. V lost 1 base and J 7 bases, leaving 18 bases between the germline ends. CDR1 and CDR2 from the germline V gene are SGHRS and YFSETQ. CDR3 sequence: CASSLTGSDGREQYF. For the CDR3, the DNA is TGCGCCAGCAGCTTGACAGGGTCCGATGGCCGGGAGCAGTACTTC.

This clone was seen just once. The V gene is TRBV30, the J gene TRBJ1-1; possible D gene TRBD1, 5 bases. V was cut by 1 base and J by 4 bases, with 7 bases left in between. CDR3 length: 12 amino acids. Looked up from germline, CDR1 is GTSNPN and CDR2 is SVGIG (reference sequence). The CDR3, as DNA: TGTGCCTGGAGTGGCGGGGGCACTGAAGCTTTCTTT. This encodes CAWSGGGTEAFF.

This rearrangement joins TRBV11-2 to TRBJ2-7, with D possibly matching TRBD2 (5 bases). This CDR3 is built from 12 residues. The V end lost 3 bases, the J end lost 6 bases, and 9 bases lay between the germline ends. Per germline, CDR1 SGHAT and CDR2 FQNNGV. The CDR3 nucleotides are TGTGCCAGCAGCTTCAGCGAGGGCGAGCAGTACTTC. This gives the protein CASSFSEGEQYF.

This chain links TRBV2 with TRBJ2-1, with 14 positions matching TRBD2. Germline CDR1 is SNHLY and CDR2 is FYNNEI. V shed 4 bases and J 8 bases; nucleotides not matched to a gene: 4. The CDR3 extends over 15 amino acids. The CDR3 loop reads CASSAGTSGGDEQFF. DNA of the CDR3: TGTGCCAGCAGTGCCGGGACTAGCGGGGGTGATGAGCAGTTCTTC.

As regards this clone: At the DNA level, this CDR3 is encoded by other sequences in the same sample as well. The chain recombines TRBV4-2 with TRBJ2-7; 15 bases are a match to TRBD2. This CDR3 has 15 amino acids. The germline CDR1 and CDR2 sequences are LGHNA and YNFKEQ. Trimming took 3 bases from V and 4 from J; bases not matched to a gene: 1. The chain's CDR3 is CASSQGLAGGYEQYF. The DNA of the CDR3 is TGTGCCAGCAGCCAGGGACTAGCGGGAGGATACGAGCAGTACTTC.

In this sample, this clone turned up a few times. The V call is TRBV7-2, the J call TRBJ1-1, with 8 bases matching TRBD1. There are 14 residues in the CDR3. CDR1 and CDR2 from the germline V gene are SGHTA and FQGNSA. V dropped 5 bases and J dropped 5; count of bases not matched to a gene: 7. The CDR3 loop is CASSPGQGMTEAFF. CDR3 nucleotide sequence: TGTGCCAGCAGCCCAGGACAGGGTATGACTGAAGCTTTCTTT. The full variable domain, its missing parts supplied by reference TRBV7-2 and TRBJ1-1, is GAGVSQSPSNKVTEKGKDVELRCDPISGHTALYWYRQSLGQGLEFLIYFQGNSAPDKSGLPSDRFSAERTGGSVSTLTIQRTQQEDSAVYLCASSPGQGMTEAFFGQGTRLTVV.

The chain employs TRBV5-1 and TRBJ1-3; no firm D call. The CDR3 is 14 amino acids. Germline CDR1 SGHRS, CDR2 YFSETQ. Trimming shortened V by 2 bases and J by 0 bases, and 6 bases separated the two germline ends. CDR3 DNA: TGCGCCAGCAGCTTAGAGGGCTCTGGAAACACCATATATTTT. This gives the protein CASSLEGSGNTIYF.

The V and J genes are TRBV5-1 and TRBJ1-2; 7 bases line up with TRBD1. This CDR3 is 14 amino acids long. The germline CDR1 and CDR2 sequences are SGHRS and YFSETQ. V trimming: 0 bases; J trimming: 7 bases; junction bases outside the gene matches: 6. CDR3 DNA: TGCGCCAGCAGCTTGGGTCGGGACAGACTTGGCTACACCTTC. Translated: CASSLGRDRLGYTF.

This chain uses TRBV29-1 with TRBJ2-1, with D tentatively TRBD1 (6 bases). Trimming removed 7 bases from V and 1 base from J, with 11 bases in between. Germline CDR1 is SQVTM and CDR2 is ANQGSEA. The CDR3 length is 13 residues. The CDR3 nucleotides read TGCAGCGGGGGGCCAGGGTCCTACAATGAGCAGTTCTTC. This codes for CSGGPGSYNEQFF.

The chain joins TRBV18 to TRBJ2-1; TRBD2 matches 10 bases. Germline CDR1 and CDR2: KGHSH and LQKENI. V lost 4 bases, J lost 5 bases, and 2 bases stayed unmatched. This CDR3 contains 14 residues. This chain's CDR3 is CASSQLAGNNEQFF. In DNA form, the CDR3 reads TGTGCCAGCTCACAACTAGCGGGAAACAATGAGCAGTTCTTC.

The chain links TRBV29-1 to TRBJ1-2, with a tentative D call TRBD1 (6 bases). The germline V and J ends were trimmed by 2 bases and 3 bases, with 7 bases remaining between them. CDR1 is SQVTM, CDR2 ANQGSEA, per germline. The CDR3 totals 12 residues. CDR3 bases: TGCAGCGTTGAACAGGGGTACTATGGCTACACCTTC. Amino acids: CSVEQGYYGYTF.

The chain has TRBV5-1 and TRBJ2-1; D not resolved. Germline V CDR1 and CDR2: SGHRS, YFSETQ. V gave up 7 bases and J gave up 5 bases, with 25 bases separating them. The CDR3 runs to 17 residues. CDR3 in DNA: TGCGCCAGCTCACCCCTGGCTGTAAGGCTAGGAGACAATGAGCAGTTCTTC. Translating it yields CASSPLAVRLGDNEQFF.